Below are 15 T cell receptor beta chains sequenced from a single sample in a study of cytomegalovirus exposure and HLA in healthy donors. Amplification used 60 Vbeta primers and 13 Jbeta primers. Sequencing was performed with immunoSEQ multiplex PCR; in TCRdb, only in-frame clones are kept and a portion is missing. The table has about 210,000 clones, 80% to 90% seen once. Sequencing was performed on PBMCs. The receptors originated from a girl aged 2 to 9 in good health and CMV-seronegative.

The V call is TRBV21-1, the J call TRBJ2-3; the D segment call TRBD2 is taken from the table without a DNA check. TRBV21-1 is a pseudogene locus. CDR3 size: 16 residues. CDR3 amino acids: CASSKCGRAGTDTQYF. The CDR3 DNA reads TGTGCCAGCAGCAAATGCGGGAGAGCGGGCACAGATACGCAGTATTTT.

V is TRBV19 and J is TRBJ1-1; TRBD1 aligns across 9 bases. With V trimmed by 9 bases and J by 3 bases, 11 bases remained unmatched. Germline V CDR1 and CDR2: LNHDA, SQIVND (reference sequence). The CDR3 has 15 amino acids. CDR3 DNA: TGTGCCAGCAGGCCTTTGGGACAGGGAGACACTGAAGCTTTCTTT. Protein product: CASRPLGQGDTEAFF.

The V gene is TRBV5-1, the J gene TRBJ2-7, with TRBD1 matching 9 bases. CDR1 is SGHRS and CDR2 is YFSETQ in the germline V gene. This CDR3 has 16 amino acids. The ends lost 0 bases at V and 4 bases at J; junction bases unmatched: 8. The CDR3, as DNA: TGCGCCAGCAGCTTGGCCGAAGTTGACAGGGGGTACGAGCAGTACTTC. It yields the protein CASSLAEVDRGYEQYF.

The chain recombines TRBV27 with TRBJ1-2; no reliable D call. The germline gives CDR1 MNHEY, CDR2 SMNVEV (reference sequence). Trimming took 7 bases from V and 3 from J, leaving 12 bases between them. The CDR3 runs 13 residues. This CDR3 is CASMGRTYYGYTF. The CDR3 DNA reads TGTGCCAGCATGGGGAGAACGTACTATGGCTACACCTTC.

The J gene is TRBJ2-5, the V gene TRBV12-2; the table assigns TRBD1, which was not confirmed against the DNA. TRBV12-2 represents a pseudogene. This CDR3 is 14 amino acids long. CDR3 in amino acids: CASRLGSVQETQYF. In nucleotides, the CDR3 is TGTGCAAGTCGCTTAGGATCAGTTCAAGAGACCCAGTACTTC.

The rearrangement links TRBV2 to TRBJ2-5; no clear D. Between the trimmed V and J ends, which lost 6 bases and 5 bases, there was a span of 19 bases. From germline, CDR1 is SNHLY and CDR2 FYNNEI. This CDR3 has 15 amino acids. DNA for the CDR3: TGTGCCAGCAGCCCCGGCGGTACGAAGGCCGAGACCCAGTACTTC. This translates into CASSPGGTKAETQYF. The full variable domain, in which reference TRBV2 and TRBJ2-5 provide the parts outside the CDR3, is EPEVTQTPSHQVTQMGQEVILRCVPISNHLYFYWYRQILGQKVEFLVSFYNNEISEKSEIFDDQFSVERPDGSNFTLKIRSTKLEDSAMYFCASSPGGTKAETQYFGPGTRLLVL.

The chain carries TRBV9 and TRBJ1-2; 7 bases map to TRBD1. This CDR3 contains 15 residues. The V segment lost 3 bases and the J segment 1 base; nucleotides outside the gene matches: 6. The germline V gene encodes CDR1 SGDLS and CDR2 YYNGEE. CDR3 amino acids: CASSATGADNYGYTF. Written as DNA, the CDR3 is TGTGCCAGCAGCGCAACAGGGGCAGATAACTATGGCTACACCTTC.

The chain links TRBV2 to TRBJ1-1; 8 positions agree with TRBD1. V was pared by 8 bases and J by 7 bases, with 3 bases of the junction left unmatched. Germline values: CDR1 SNHLY, CDR2 FYNNEI. The CDR3 is made up of 11 amino acids. This chain's CDR3 is CASPGGREAFF. CDR3 DNA: TGTGCCAGCCCAGGGGGCCGTGAAGCTTTCTTT.

In DNA form, the CDR3 reads TGTGCCAGCACGGAGGGGCCAGATACGCAGTATTTT. This sequence encodes CASTEGPDTQYF. The chain employs TRBV6-6 and TRBJ2-3; tentative D call: TRBD2 (6 bases). V was cut by 7 bases and J by 4 bases, with 9 bases left in between. Germline CDR1 is MNHNY and CDR2 is SVGAGI (reference sequence). The CDR3 has 12 residues.

The chain uses TRBV14 and TRBJ2-1; D gene uncertain. Trimming left V 4 bases short and J 5 bases short, with 15 bases between. This CDR3 is built from 15 residues. The germline V gene encodes CDR1 SGHDN and CDR2 FVKESK. The CDR3 sequence: CASSPQVIANNEQFF. CDR3 DNA sequence: TGTGCCAGCAGCCCCCAAGTGATAGCTAACAATGAGCAGTTCTTC. The full variable domain, rest sourced from reference TRBV14 and TRBJ2-1, is EAGVTQFPSHSVIEKGQTVTLRCDPISGHDNLYWYRRVMGKEIKFLLHFVKESKQDESGMPNNRFLAERTGGTYSTLKVQPAELEDSGVYFCASSPQVIANNEQFFGPGTRLTVL.

The CDR3 region is CASSLWLAGVSADTQYF. CDR3 bases: TGTGCCAGCAGCTTGTGGCTAGCGGGAGTCAGTGCAGATACGCAGTATTTT. The rearrangement links TRBV5-4 to TRBJ2-3, with 10 bases lining up with TRBD2. CDR1 and CDR2 from the germline V gene are SGHNT and YYREEE (reference sequence). V gave up 1 base and J gave up 4 bases; unmatched junction bases: 9. The length of the CDR3 is 17 residues.

In this sample, this clone turned up once. The chain carries TRBV7-8 and TRBJ2-2; TRBD1 matches 9 bases. CDR3 length: 16 amino acids. Trimming removed 1 base from V and 5 bases from J; junction bases left unmatched: 5. Germline V lookup: CDR1 SGHVS, CDR2 FQNEAQ. The CDR3 region is CASSLDGTGRTGELFF. CDR3 bases: TGTGCCAGCAGCTTAGACGGGACAGGGAGGACCGGGGAGCTGTTTTTT.

V gene TRBV21-1 combines with J gene TRBJ2-3; TRBD2, the table's D call, lacks a check against the DNA. TRBV21-1 is a known pseudogene. The CDR3 is 20 amino acids. CDR3 in DNA: TGTGCCAGCAGCCCGTCCGGATCGGGGGAGGGCCCGACGGGCACAGATACGCAGTATTTT. This sequence encodes CASSPSGSGEGPTGTDTQYF.

The chain couples TRBV10-1 to TRBJ2-7, with TRBD1 matching 7 bases. CDR1 and CDR2 (germline): WNHNN, SYGVQD (reference sequence). With 4 bases clipped from V and 2 bases from J, the junction kept 2 bases outside the gene matches. CDR3 length equals 13 residues. CDR3 DNA: TGCGCCAGCAGTGCGGGACAGACCTACGAGCAGTACTTC. Protein sequence: CASSAGQTYEQYF.

The rearrangement uses TRBV27 and TRBJ2-7; D perhaps matches TRBD2 (6 bases). Per the germline V gene, CDR1 is MNHEY and CDR2 is SMNVEV (reference sequence). The CDR3 loop spans 14 amino acids. Deletions cut 6 bases from V and 5 bases from J, with 17 bases between. The CDR3 DNA is TGTGCCAGCAGGGTGGCGGGGTCTCCCAACGAGCAGTACTTC. It encodes CASRVAGSPNEQYF.